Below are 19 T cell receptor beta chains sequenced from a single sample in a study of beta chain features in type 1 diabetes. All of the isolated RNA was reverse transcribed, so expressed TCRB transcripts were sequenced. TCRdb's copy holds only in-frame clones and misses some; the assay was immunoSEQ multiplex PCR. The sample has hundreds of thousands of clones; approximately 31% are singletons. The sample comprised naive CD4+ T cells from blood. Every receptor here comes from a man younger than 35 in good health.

This CDR3 reads CASSVNSQGELFF. The CDR3 DNA sequence: TGTGCCAGCAGTGTTAACAGCCAAGGGGAGCTGTTTTTT. The chain employs TRBV6-1 and TRBJ2-2; D uncertain. Deletions cut 4 bases from V and 8 bases from J, with 11 bases between. Germline V lookup: CDR1 MNHNS, CDR2 SASEGT. This CDR3 region has 13 residues.

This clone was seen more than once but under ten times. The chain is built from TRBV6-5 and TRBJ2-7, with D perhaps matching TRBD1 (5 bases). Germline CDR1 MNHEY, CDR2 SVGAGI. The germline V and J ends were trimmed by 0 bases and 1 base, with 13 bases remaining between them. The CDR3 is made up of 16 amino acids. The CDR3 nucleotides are TGTGCCAGCAGTTACTCGATGGCAGGGTCTTCCTACGAGCAGTACTTC. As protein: CASSYSMAGSSYEQYF.

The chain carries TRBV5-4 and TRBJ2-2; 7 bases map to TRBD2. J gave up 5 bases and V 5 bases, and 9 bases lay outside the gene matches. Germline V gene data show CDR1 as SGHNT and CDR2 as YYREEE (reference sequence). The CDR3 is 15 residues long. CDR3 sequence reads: CASSFSGRETGELFF. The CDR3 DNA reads TGTGCCAGCAGTTTTAGCGGGCGGGAAACCGGGGAGCTGTTTTTT.

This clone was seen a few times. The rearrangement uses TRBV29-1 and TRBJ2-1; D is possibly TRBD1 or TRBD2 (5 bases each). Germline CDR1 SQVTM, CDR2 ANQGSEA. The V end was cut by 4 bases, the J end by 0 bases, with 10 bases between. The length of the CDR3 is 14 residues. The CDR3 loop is CSVGGDFSYNEQFF. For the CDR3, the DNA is TGCAGCGTTGGAGGGGATTTCTCCTACAATGAGCAGTTCTTC.

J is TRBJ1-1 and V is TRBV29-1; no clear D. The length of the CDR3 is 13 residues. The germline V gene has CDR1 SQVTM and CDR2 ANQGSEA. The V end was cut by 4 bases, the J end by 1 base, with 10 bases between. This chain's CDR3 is CSVVRSRNTEAFF. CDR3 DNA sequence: TGCAGCGTTGTGCGCAGTCGGAACACTGAAGCTTTCTTT.

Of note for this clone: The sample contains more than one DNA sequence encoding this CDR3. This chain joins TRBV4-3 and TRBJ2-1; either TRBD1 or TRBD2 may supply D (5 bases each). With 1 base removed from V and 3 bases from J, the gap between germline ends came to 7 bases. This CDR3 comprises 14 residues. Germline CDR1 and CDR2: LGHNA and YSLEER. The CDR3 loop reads CASSQGDRYNEQFF. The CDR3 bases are TGCGCCAGCAGCCAAGGGGACCGCTACAATGAGCAGTTCTTC.

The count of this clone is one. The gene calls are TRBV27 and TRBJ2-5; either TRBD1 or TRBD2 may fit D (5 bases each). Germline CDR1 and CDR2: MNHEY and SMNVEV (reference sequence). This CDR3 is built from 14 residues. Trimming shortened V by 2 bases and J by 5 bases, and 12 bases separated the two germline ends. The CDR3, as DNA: TGTGCCAGCAGTTTAGGGGGTTATCCTGAGACCCAGTACTTC. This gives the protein CASSLGGYPETQYF.

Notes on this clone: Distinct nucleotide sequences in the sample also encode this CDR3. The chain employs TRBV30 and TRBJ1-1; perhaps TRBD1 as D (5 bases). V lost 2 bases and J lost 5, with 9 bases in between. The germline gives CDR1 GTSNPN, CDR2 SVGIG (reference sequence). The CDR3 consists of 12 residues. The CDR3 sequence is CAWSRWGTEAFF. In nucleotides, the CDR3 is TGTGCCTGGAGTCGCTGGGGGACTGAAGCTTTCTTT. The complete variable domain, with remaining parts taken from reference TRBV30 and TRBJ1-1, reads SQTIHQWPATLVQPVGSPLSLECTVEGTSNPNLYWYRQAAGRGLQLLFYSVGIGQISSEVPQNLSASRPQDRQFILSSKKLLLSDSGFYLCAWSRWGTEAFFGQGTRLTVV.

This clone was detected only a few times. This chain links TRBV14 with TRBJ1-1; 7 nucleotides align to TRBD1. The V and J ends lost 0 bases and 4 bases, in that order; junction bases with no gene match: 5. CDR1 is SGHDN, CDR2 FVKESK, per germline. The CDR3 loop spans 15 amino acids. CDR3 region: CASSQDRGTVTEAFF. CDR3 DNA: TGTGCCAGCAGCCAAGATCGCGGGACAGTCACTGAAGCTTTCTTT. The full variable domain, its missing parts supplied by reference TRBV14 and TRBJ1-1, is EAGVTQFPSHSVIEKGQTVTLRCDPISGHDNLYWYRRVMGKEIKFLLHFVKESKQDESGMPNNRFLAERTGGTYSTLKVQPAELEDSGVYFCASSQDRGTVTEAFFGQGTRLTVV.

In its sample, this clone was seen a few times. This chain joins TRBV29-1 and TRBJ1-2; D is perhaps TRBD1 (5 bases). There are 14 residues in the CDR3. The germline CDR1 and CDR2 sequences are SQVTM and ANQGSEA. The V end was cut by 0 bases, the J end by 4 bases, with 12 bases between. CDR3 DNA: TGCAGCGTTGAAGATCCCCAGGGAGCCTATGGCTACACCTTC. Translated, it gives CSVEDPQGAYGYTF.

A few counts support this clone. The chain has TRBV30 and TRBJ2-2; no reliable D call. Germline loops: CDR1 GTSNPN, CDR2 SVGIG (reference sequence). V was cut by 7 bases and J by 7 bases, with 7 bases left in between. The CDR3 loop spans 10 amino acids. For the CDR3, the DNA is TGTGCCTCCTACGGCGGGGAGCTGTTTTTT. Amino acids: CASYGGELFF. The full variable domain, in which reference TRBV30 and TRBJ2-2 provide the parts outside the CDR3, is SQTIHQWPATLVQPVGSPLSLECTVEGTSNPNLYWYRQAAGRGLQLLFYSVGIGQISSEVPQNLSASRPQDRQFILSSKKLLLSDSGFYLCASYGGELFFGEGSRLTVL.

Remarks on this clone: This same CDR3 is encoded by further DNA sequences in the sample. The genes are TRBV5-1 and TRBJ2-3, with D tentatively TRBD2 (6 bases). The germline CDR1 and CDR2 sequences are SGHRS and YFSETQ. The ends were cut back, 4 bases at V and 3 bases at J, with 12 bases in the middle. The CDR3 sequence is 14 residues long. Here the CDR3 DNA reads TGCGCCAGCAGCCTTAGCGGAGAGACAGATACGCAGTATTTT. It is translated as CASSLSGETDTQYF. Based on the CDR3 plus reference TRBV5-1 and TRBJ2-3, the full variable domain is KAGVTQTPRYLIKTRGQQVTLSCSPISGHRSVSWYQQTPGQGLQFLFEYFSETQRNKGNFPGRFSGRQFSNSRSEMNVSTLELGDSALYLCASSLSGETDTQYFGPGTRLTVL.

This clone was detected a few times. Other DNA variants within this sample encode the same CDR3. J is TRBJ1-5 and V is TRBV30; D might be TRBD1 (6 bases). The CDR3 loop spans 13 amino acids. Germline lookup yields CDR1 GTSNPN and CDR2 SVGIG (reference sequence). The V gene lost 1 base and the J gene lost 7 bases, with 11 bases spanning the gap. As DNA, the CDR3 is TGTGCCTGGAGTGCACAGGGATACCAGCCCCAGCATTTT. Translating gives CAWSAQGYQPQHF.

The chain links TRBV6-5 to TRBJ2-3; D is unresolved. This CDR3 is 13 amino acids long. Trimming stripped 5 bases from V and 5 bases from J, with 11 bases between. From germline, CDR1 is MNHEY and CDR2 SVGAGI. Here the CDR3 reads CASSTALGDTQYF. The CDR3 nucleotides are TGTGCCAGCAGTACGGCCCTGGGAGATACGCAGTATTTT.

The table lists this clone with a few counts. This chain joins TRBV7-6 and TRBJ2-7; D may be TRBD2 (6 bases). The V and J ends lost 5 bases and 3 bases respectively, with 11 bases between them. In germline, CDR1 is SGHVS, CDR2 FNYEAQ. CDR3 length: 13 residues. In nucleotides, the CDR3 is TGTGCCAGCAGCCTGGGACTTGTCTACGAGCAGTACTTC. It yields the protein CASSLGLVYEQYF.

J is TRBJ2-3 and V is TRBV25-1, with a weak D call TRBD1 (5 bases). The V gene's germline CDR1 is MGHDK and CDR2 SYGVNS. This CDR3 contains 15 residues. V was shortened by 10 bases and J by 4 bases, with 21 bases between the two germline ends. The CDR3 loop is CATQIMGPGPDTQYF. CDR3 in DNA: TGTGCCACACAGATAATGGGGCCAGGGCCAGATACGCAGTATTTT.

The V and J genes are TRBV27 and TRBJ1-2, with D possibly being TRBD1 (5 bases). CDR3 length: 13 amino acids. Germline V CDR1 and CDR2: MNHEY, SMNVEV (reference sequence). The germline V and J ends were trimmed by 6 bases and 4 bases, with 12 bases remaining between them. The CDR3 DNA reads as TGTGCCAGCAGCCGTACAGGACCCTATGGCTACACCTTC. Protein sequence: CASSRTGPYGYTF.

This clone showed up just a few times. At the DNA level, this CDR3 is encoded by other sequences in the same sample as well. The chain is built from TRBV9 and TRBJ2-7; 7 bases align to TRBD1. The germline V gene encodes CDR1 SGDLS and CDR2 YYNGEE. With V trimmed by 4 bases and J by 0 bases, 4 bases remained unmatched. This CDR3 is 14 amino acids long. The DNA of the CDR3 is TGTGCCAGCAGCTTGACAGGGAGCTCCTACGAGCAGTACTTC. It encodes CASSLTGSSYEQYF.

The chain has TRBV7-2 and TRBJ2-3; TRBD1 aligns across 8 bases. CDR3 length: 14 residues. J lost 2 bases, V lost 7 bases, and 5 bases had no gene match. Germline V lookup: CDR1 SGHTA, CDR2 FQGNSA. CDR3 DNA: TGTGCCAGCAAGTGGGACAGGTACACAGATACGCAGTATTTT. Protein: CASKWDRYTDTQYF.